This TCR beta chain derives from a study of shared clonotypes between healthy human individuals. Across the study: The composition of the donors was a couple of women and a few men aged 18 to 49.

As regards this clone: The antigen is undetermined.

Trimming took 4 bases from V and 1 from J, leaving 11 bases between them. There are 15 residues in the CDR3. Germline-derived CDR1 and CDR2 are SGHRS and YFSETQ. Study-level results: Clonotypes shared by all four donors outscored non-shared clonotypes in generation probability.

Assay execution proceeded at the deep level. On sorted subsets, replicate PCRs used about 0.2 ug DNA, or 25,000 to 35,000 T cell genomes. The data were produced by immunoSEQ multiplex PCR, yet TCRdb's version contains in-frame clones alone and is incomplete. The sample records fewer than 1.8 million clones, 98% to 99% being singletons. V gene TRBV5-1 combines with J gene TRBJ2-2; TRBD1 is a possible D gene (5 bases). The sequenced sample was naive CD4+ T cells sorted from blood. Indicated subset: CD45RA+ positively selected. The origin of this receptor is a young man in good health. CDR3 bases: TGCGCCAGCAGCCCTTATCAGGGGAACACCGGGGAGCTGTTTTTT. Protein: CASSPYQGNTGELFF.